This TCR beta chain was profiled in a study of blood T cell repertoires in COVID-19 (dated by TCRdb to 2020 to 2021). Context from the whole study: Samples covering the acute and convalescent phases of COVID-19 were provided by collaborators in the United States, Italy and Spain. Sample metadata almost always included a de-identified subject ID, COVID-19 status, age in years and sex. Samples were obtained from the ongoing ImmuneRACE study (first 160 participants) and from over a thousand subjects provided by 6 global collaborators. Where HLA class I and class II types were available, the types were taken from metadata supplied by the sample provider, not from assay-based typing. Deeply sampled blood TCRbeta repertoires from subjects exposed to, actively infected with, or recovered from COVID-19 were included in the dataset. The repertoires were released in a freely available public database intended as a resource for research on the immune response to SARS-CoV-2. The prospective study material was composed of cDNA or gDNA derived from T cells, B-cell-depleted T cells, or PBMCs. The investigation overall reported the following: How much clinical and demographic metadata was included differed by source and by participant, and the metadata was provided uncurated.

The immunoSEQ Assay, a bias-controlled multiplex PCR, was used to amplify TCRbeta CDR3 regions from genomic DNA. Regarding the original processing steps: Within the assay, amplification of reference gene primers was used to estimate how many nucleated cells each sample contained. To quantify the absolute abundance of each unique TCRbeta CDR3 rearrangement, sequence reads were collapsed and filtered. For each sample, productive Simpson clonality was calculated as the square root of Simpson's diversity index over productive rearrangements. The table was pulled from immuneACCESS by TCRdb, which kept in-frame rearrangements only. Such tables lose some clones; where checked, under half of the loss comes from unresolved V genes, and the rest has no known cause. V and J calls and clone size come straight from that table; D and trimming were deduced from the DNA. In this sample the table shows some 420,000 clones, over 75% of which occur a single time. The ten largest clonotypes hold 1.1% of the sample.

Participants in the prospective study were enrolled through a virtual design, were aged roughly 18 to 90 years, and lived in roughly 25 United States geographic areas. To assign participants to cohorts, the prospective study relied on clinical history that participants themselves reported in a screening survey and a study questionnaire. For ImmuneRACE Cohort 3, a participant was defined as recovered based on two consecutive negative NP/OP PCR tests, clearance by a healthcare professional, or resolution of symptoms. Mobile phlebotomists in the prospective study collected whole blood, serum and a nasopharyngeal or oropharyngeal swab from every participant. Prospective study participants could optionally give additional blood draws and questionnaires over an approximately two-month period. Before DNA extraction, blood samples from the prospective study were shipped at room temperature or frozen. Unmatched junction bases come to 8, with V trimmed by 6 bases and J by 6 bases. The germline V gene (reference sequence) yields LNHDA for CDR1 and SQIVND for CDR2. The CDR3 numbers 14 residues from cysteine through phenylalanine. The DNA shown is the 42-base CDR3, in frame from base 1.

As regards this clone: Its specific antigen is unknown. The input lacks base qualities; no much larger clone sits a single base away.

Sequencing was performed on PBMCs or T cells enriched from blood (not recorded which). The V and J segments used are TRBV19 and TRBJ2-7; 10 bases in the middle match TRBD2. The clonotype was recovered from a man aged 25 to 40 who had recovered from COVID-19. The nucleotides are TGTGCCAGTAGAAGAGCTAGCGGGAGTGGCGAGCAGTACTTC. It codes for CASRRASGSGEQYF.